The 11 T cell receptor beta chains presented below share a single source sample, sequenced in a study of shared clonotypes between healthy human individuals. Naive CD8 isolation took CD45RO-negative cells positively selected for CCR7 and excluded terminally differentiated effector memory CD45RA+ cells. Here immunoSEQ multiplex PCR was the method, and the copy in TCRdb shows in-frame clones only, minus some. The sample includes about 2.2 million clones, about 92% seen only once; the top ten take roughly 1.8%. The specimen was naive CD8+ T cells from PBMCs. The source is a man aged 18 to 30 in good health. Some clones in this sample may be carry-over from other donors' samples.

V usage is TRBV2 and J usage is TRBJ2-7; 10 bases are a match to TRBD2. The J segment lost 5 bases and the V segment lost 6 bases, leaving 13 bases of the junction unmatched. The CDR3 totals 16 residues. Germline CDR1 SNHLY, CDR2 FYNNEI. CDR3 DNA: TGTGCCAGCAGGAGGCTTGAAGCGGGAGGGCCCCACGAGCAGTACTTC. The encoded protein is CASRRLEAGGPHEQYF.

The chain has TRBV7-9 and TRBJ2-5, with D perhaps given as TRBD1 or TRBD2 (5 bases each). This CDR3 spans 12 amino acids. The germline gives CDR1 SEHNR, CDR2 FQNEAQ (reference sequence). Between the trimmed V and J ends, which lost 5 bases and 10 bases, there was a span of 14 bases. The CDR3 sequence is CASSHLRDGQYF. DNA of the CDR3: TGTGCCAGCAGCCACCTGAGGGACGGCCAGTACTTC.

The chain uses TRBV11-2 and TRBJ1-3, with D uncertain. Trimming took off 4 bases at V and 4 bases at J, with 5 bases between the two ends. Germline CDR1 and CDR2: SGHAT and FQNNGV. This CDR3 comprises 12 residues. For the CDR3, the DNA is TGTGCCAGCAGCTCACTGGGAAACACCATATATTTT. It codes for CASSSLGNTIYF.

This chain uses TRBV28 with TRBJ1-3, with D perhaps matching TRBD1 (6 bases). The CDR3 runs 15 residues. Germline V gene data show CDR1 as MDHEN and CDR2 as SYDVKM. V was trimmed by 2 bases and J by 4 bases, leaving 12 bases between them. The CDR3 sequence: CASSLGHREGNTIYF. The CDR3 nucleotides are TGTGCCAGCAGTTTAGGGCACAGGGAGGGAAACACCATATATTTT. The full variable domain, with the rest looked up from reference TRBV28 and TRBJ1-3, is DVKVTQSSRYLVKRTGEKVFLECVQDMDHENMFWYRQDPGLGLRLIYFSYDVKMKEKGDIPEGYSVSREKKERFSLILESASTNQTSMYLCASSLGHREGNTIYFGEGSWLTVV.

On this clone: At the DNA level, this CDR3 is encoded by other sequences in the same sample as well. J is TRBJ2-7 and V is TRBV15; D uncertain. CDR1 is LNHNV and CDR2 is YYDKDF in the germline V gene (reference sequence). This CDR3 is built from 14 residues. The V end lost 1 base, the J end lost 2 bases, and 9 bases lay between the germline ends. The CDR3 loop reads CATSRGGETYEQYF. In nucleotides, the CDR3 is TGTGCCACCAGCAGAGGAGGCGAAACCTACGAGCAGTACTTC.

The genes are TRBV28 and TRBJ2-7; a possible D gene is TRBD2 (6 bases). CDR1 is MDHEN and CDR2 is SYDVKM in the germline V gene. Deletions cut 5 bases from V and 4 bases from J, with 18 bases between. CDR3 length: 15 amino acids. The CDR3 nucleotides are TGTGCCAGCAGTATCGGGGGACCTGGGTTATACGAGCAGTACTTC. The encoded protein is CASSIGGPGLYEQYF.

The chain employs TRBV11-2 and TRBJ2-1; D ambiguous. V gave up 5 bases and J gave up 4 bases, with 15 bases separating them. Germline CDR1 SGHAT, CDR2 FQNNGV. This CDR3 has 15 amino acids. Written as DNA, the CDR3 is TGTGCCAGCAGCCCTGCGAGCTTTGCATACAATGAGCAGTTCTTC. Its protein is CASSPASFAYNEQFF.

The gene calls are TRBV9 and TRBJ2-1, with a weak D call TRBD1 (5 bases). Deletions cut 1 base from V and 6 bases from J, with 8 bases between. The CDR3 runs 13 residues. Germline lookup yields CDR1 SGDLS and CDR2 YYNGEE. The CDR3 loop reads CASSVTGFNEQFF. CDR3 coding DNA: TGTGCCAGCAGCGTAACAGGTTTCAATGAGCAGTTCTTC.

J is TRBJ2-5 and V is TRBV28; D is unresolved. The ends were cut back, 6 bases at V and 3 bases at J, with 14 bases in the middle. Germline V gene sequence: CDR1 MDHEN, CDR2 SYDVKM. The CDR3 has 14 amino acids. The CDR3 nucleotides read TGTGCCAGCAGGGCCGCGGCTGAGAAAGAGACCCAGTACTTC. It specifies CASRAAAEKETQYF.

V is TRBV5-6 and J is TRBJ2-7; 7 bases match TRBD2. The CDR3 has 14 amino acids. V lost 4 bases to trimming and J lost 3 bases; unmatched junction nucleotides: 7. Germline-derived CDR1 and CDR2 are SGHDT and YYEEEE. The CDR3 DNA follows: TGTGCCAGCAGCCTGGGGGGGTACTACTACGAGCAGTACTTC. Protein product: CASSLGGYYYEQYF.

This clone was observed once. This chain connects TRBV7-9 to TRBJ1-1; D uncertain. V gave up 5 bases and J gave up 3 bases, with 19 bases separating them. The CDR3 is 16 amino acids. Germline V gene data show CDR1 as SEHNR and CDR2 as FQNEAQ (reference sequence). The chain's CDR3 is CASSDGPGTPDTEAFF. Here the CDR3 DNA reads TGTGCCAGCAGCGATGGCCCGGGAACTCCGGACACTGAAGCTTTCTTT.